This entry is about one T cell receptor beta chain. Its antigen is still unknown. Trimming removed 2 bases from V and 6 bases from J, with 7 bases in between. The germline V gene has CDR1 SGHTA and CDR2 FQGTGA. This CDR3 is built from 13 residues. The data were obtained in a study of T cell responses to AZD1222 COVID-19 vaccine. Study-level findings and limits: The peak T cell response came first, and repertoires were sampled only after it. Elevations in Spike-specific TCR breadth and depth followed administration of two AZD1222 doses.

Data came from immunoSEQ multiplex PCR; TCRdb stores just in-frame clones and leaves some out. Of roughly 120,000 clones listed, 70% to 90% are singletons. The sample in question was peripheral blood, obtained on day 0 of AZD1222 vaccination. The chain employs TRBV7-3 and TRBJ2-2; no firm D call. The TCR comes from an adult in good health. CDR3 nucleotide sequence: TGTGCCAGCAGCTTAGCCGCCTCCGGGGAGCTGTTTTTT. It codes for CASSLAASGELFF.